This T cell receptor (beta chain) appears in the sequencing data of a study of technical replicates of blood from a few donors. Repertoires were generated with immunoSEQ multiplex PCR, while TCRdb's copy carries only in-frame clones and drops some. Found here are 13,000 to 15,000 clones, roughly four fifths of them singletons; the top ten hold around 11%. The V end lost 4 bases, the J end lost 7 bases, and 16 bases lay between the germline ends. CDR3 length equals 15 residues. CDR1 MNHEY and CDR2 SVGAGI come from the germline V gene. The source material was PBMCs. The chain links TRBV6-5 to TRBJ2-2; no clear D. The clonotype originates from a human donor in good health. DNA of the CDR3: TGTGCCAGCAGTTCCGCTGGTTCGTTCGGCGGGGAGCTGTTTTTT. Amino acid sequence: CASSSAGSFGGELFF.